This T cell receptor beta chain derives from a study of response to subunit inactivated influenza vaccine. Study-level results: The authors proposed limited new T cell recruitment per seasonal influenza vaccination.

TCRdb re-derived calls from the RT-PCR reads in MiXCR, one entry per CDR3 protein. The sample records 650,000 to 700,000 distinct CDR3 sequences, roughly 14% being singletons. This clonotype was recorded a few times. What it binds is unknown. This specimen consisted of PBMCs from blood, obtained roughly 13 days after vaccination. The sequence came from a man in his forties or fifties who received an inactivated influenza vaccine.

This CDR3 reads CASSSNRGILPYEQYF. For the CDR3, the DNA is TGTGCCAGCAGCAGTAATAGAGGGATCCTCCCTTACGAGCAGTACTTC. V usage is TRBV12-3 or TRBV12-4 and J usage is TRBJ2-7; tentative D call: TRBD2 (5 bases). Between the trimmed V and J ends, which lost 6 bases and 4 bases, there was a span of 22 bases. The CDR3 is 16 residues long.